The next 13 T cell receptor beta chains were all read from a single sample in a study of cytomegalovirus exposure and HLA in healthy donors (dated by TCRdb to the late 2010s). Library prep was done by the immunoSEQ multiplex PCR assay. TCRdb re-hosts the immuneACCESS table, in-frame sequences only. Its copies lack some clones; in the studies checked, an unresolved V gene accounts for under half of them, and the cause for the rest is not known. The sample table contains about 82,000 clones; only one count was recorded for about 95% of them. Jointly, the top ten make up nearly 0.7% of the sample. Sequencing input: PBMCs. The source is a woman younger than 30 in good health and CMV-seronegative.

This clone appeared a single time. The chain couples TRBV27 to TRBJ1-5, with 7 bases aligning to TRBD1. Germline V lookup: CDR1 MNHEY, CDR2 SMNVEV (reference sequence). J gave up 0 bases and V 6 bases, and 11 bases lay outside the gene matches. The CDR3 length is 17 residues. CDR3 amino acids: CASRPPGTADSNQPQHF. CDR3 nucleotides: TGTGCCAGCAGACCTCCCGGGACAGCTGATAGCAATCAGCCCCAGCATTTT.

This clone was found once. The CDR3 DNA reads as TGTGCCAGCAGCCCCGGGACAGTATTCTACGAGCAGTACTTC. Protein product: CASSPGTVFYEQYF. This chain uses TRBV5-5 with TRBJ2-7; 7 nucleotides match TRBD1. V trimming: 4 bases; J trimming: 3 bases; junction bases outside the gene matches: 7. The germline gives CDR1 SGHKS, CDR2 YYEKEE (reference sequence). The CDR3 totals 14 residues. The full variable domain, its missing parts supplied by reference TRBV5-5 and TRBJ2-7, is DAGVTQSPTHLIKTRGQQVTLRCSPISGHKSVSWYQQVLGQGPQFIFQYYEKEERGRGNFPDRFSARQFPNYSSELNVNALLLGDSALYLCASSPGTVFYEQYFGPGTRLTVT.

The J gene is TRBJ2-1, the V gene TRBV9; D possibly corresponds to TRBD1 (5 bases). Trimming took 4 bases from V and 0 from J, leaving 17 bases between them. CDR1 SGDLS and CDR2 YYNGEE come from the germline V gene. This CDR3 comprises 17 residues. This CDR3 is CASSLNPDISSYNEQFF. Here the CDR3 DNA reads TGTGCCAGCAGCCTCAACCCGGACATAAGCTCCTACAATGAGCAGTTCTTC.

The rearrangement links TRBV6-1 to TRBJ2-2, with D unresolved. CDR1 MNHNS and CDR2 SASEGT come from the germline V gene. V was shortened by 8 bases and J by 5 bases, with 9 bases between the two germline ends. This CDR3 region has 12 residues. The CDR3 spells CASLPGTGELFF. The CDR3 bases are TGTGCCAGCCTACCCGGGACCGGGGAGCTGTTTTTT.

There are a few counts of this clone. The chain links TRBV7-9 to TRBJ2-7, with TRBD2 matching over 12 bases. The CDR3 sequence is 17 residues long. Trimming removed 5 bases from V and 0 bases from J; junction bases left unmatched: 8. Germline CDR1 reads SEHNR; CDR2 reads FQNEAQ (reference sequence). The CDR3 spells CASSPPSGRALSYEQYF. CDR3 bases: TGTGCCAGCAGCCCACCTAGCGGGAGGGCCCTCTCCTACGAGCAGTACTTC.

This chain connects TRBV9 to TRBJ2-7, with TRBD2 identical over 7 bases. Losses at the gene ends were 0 bases for V and 0 bases for J; bases not matched to a gene: 3. This CDR3 comprises 15 residues. The germline CDR1 and CDR2 sequences are SGDLS and YYNGEE. In DNA, the CDR3 is TGTGCCAGCAGCGTAGGCAGCGGGACCTCCTACGAGCAGTACTTC. It encodes CASSVGSGTSYEQYF.

The genes are TRBV7-2 and TRBJ1-1; D is perhaps TRBD1 (6 bases). The CDR3 is 14 residues long. Trimming cost V 3 bases and J 7 bases, with 15 bases left between them. Germline assignment: CDR1 SGHTA and CDR2 FQGNSA. This chain's CDR3 is CASSFSLDSGEAFF. CDR3 nucleotide sequence: TGTGCCAGCAGCTTCTCCCTGGACAGTGGTGAAGCTTTCTTT.

The chain carries TRBV30 and TRBJ1-1; TRBD1 aligns across 8 bases. The CDR3 loop spans 15 amino acids. Germline trimming cut 5 bases from V and 0 bases from J; bases unmatched to any gene: 8. Germline CDR1 is GTSNPN and CDR2 is SVGIG (reference sequence). CDR3: CAWDRGPSMNTEAFF. Written as DNA, the CDR3 is TGTGCCTGGGACAGGGGCCCTTCCATGAACACTGAAGCTTTCTTT. The entire variable domain, with the rest obtained from reference TRBV30 and TRBJ1-1, is as follows: SQTIHQWPATLVQPVGSPLSLECTVEGTSNPNLYWYRQAAGRGLQLLFYSVGIGQISSEVPQNLSASRPQDRQFILSSKKLLLSDSGFYLCAWDRGPSMNTEAFFGQGTRLTVV.

The rearrangement joins TRBV15 to TRBJ1-1; D may be TRBD1 (5 bases). The CDR3 length is 14 residues. Per germline, CDR1 LNHNV and CDR2 YYDKDF (reference sequence). Trimming cost V 8 bases and J 0 bases, with 13 bases left between them. The CDR3 loop is CATQGGAVNTEAFF. The CDR3 bases are TGTGCCACCCAAGGAGGGGCAGTGAACACTGAAGCTTTCTTT.

The rearrangement joins TRBV5-8 to TRBJ1-1; D not certain. Per the germline V gene, CDR1 is SGHTS and CDR2 is YDEGEE. V was cut by 4 bases and J by 5 bases, with 12 bases left in between. The CDR3 extends over 13 amino acids. The CDR3 nucleotides are TGTGCCAGCAGCGCCCTCCCCGGGACTGAAGCTTTCTTT. Its protein product is CASSALPGTEAFF.

As DNA, the CDR3 is TGCAGCGTCGAGACTAGCGGGGACTACGAGCAGTACTTC. As protein: CSVETSGDYEQYF. This chain uses TRBV29-1 with TRBJ2-7; the match to TRBD2 covers 11 bases. The germline gives CDR1 SQVTM, CDR2 ANQGSEA. The CDR3 covers 13 residues. The V and J ends lost 6 bases and 3 bases, in that order; junction bases with no gene match: 4.

The chain has TRBV11-2 and TRBJ2-7, with D perhaps TRBD2 (6 bases). CDR3 size: 16 residues. V lost 0 bases and J 0 bases, leaving 12 bases between the germline ends. Germline V gives CDR1 SGHAT, CDR2 FQNNGV. CDR3 sequence reads: CASSLDEWGDSYEQYF. Written as DNA, the CDR3 is TGTGCCAGCAGCTTAGATGAGTGGGGGGACTCCTACGAGCAGTACTTC.

The chain combines TRBV28 with TRBJ1-1; tentatively, D is TRBD1 (5 bases). The V end lost 7 bases, the J end lost 0 bases, and 15 bases lay between the germline ends. CDR1 is MDHEN and CDR2 is SYDVKM in the germline V gene. CDR3 size: 15 residues. The CDR3 region is CASKPHGGVNTEAFF. DNA of the CDR3: TGTGCCAGCAAACCCCATGGGGGGGTGAACACTGAAGCTTTCTTT. Combining the CDR3 with reference TRBV28 and TRBJ1-1 gives the whole variable domain DVKVTQSSRYLVKRTGEKVFLECVQDMDHENMFWYRQDPGLGLRLIYFSYDVKMKEKGDIPEGYSVSREKKERFSLILESASTNQTSMYLCASKPHGGVNTEAFFGQGTRLTVV.